This is a list of T cell receptor beta chains from one sample in a study of blood T cell repertoires in COVID-19. TCRdb keeps only in-frame clones here, not all; method: immunoSEQ multiplex PCR. The sample has about 370,000 clones, around 87% seen once. The sample consisted of PBMCs or T cells enriched from blood (not recorded which). The receptors were gathered from a man younger than 35 who had recovered from COVID-19. Both conserved end residues are part of each CDR3. D genes are given only for firm matches. Some rows have no size entry. The others give once, few or many, or a class for an expanded clone.

. TRBJ2-7 TRBD1 TRBV3-1/TRBV3-2 CASSHFGQGVYEQYF TGTGCCAGCAGCCACTTCGGACAGGGAGTCTACGAGCAGTACTTC
. TRBJ1-1 TRBD1 TRBV11-2 CASSSRGSEAFF TGTGCCAGCAGCTCCAGGGGGTCGGAAGCTTTCTTT
. TRBJ2-1 TRBD2 TRBV27 CASSKTSGAIKFF TGTGCCAGCAGTAAGACTAGCGGGGCCATTAAGTTCTTC
. TRBJ2-1 TRBD2 TRBV7-9 CASSSTSGDEQFF TGTGCCAGCAGCTCGACTAGCGGGGATGAGCAGTTCTTC
. TRBJ1-4 TRBD1 TRBV5-1 CASSLTGTLKFF TGCGCCAGCAGCCTGACAGGGACCCTTAAATTTTTT
. TRBJ1-6 TRBD1 TRBV5-1 CASRPGGTGSSYNSPLHF TGCGCCAGCAGACCCGGGGGGACAGGGAGCTCCTATAATTCACCCCTCCACTTT
. TRBJ1-1 . TRBV6-5 CASSWGGMNTEAFF TGTGCCAGCAGCTGGGGCGGTATGAACACTGAAGCTTTCTTT
. TRBJ2-7 . TRBV19 CASSLRGVGRVGPSYEQYF TGTGCCAGTAGTCTTAGGGGTGTTGGCAGGGTAGGACCCTCCTACGAGCAGTACTTC
. TRBJ2-7 TRBD2 TRBV28 CASSPPLSAGAEQYF TGTGCCAGCAGTCCACCCCTCTCAGCGGGAGCCGAGCAGTACTTC
. TRBJ1-5 . TRBV18 CASSQEGNQPQHF TGTGCCAGCTCACAAGAGGGCAATCAGCCCCAGCATTTT
. TRBJ2-7 . TRBV7-2 CASSLTEFSYEQYF TGTGCCAGCAGCCTTACAGAGTTCTCCTACGAGCAGTACTTC
once TRBJ2-3 TRBD2 TRBV9 CASSVASGIPTDTQYF TGTGCCAGCAGCGTGGCTAGCGGGATCCCCACAGATACGCAGTATTTT
. TRBJ2-5 TRBD2 TRBV6-1 CASSGGLALGAETQYF TGTGCCAGCAGTGGGGGACTAGCTTTGGGGGCTGAGACCCAGTACTTC
. TRBJ1-2 . TRBV2 CASSEVVYSGYTF TGTGCCAGCAGTGAAGTTGTTTATAGCGGCTACACCTTC
. TRBJ1-4 . TRBV28 CASSPLGRANEKLFF TGTGCCAGCAGTCCCCTCGGCAGGGCGAATGAAAAACTGTTTTTT
. TRBJ1-5 . TRBV18 CASSPSPRNQPQHF TGTGCCAGCTCACCATCGCCGCGTAATCAGCCCCAGCATTTT
few TRBJ1-3 TRBD1 TRBV12-5 CASGLAGTGPIYF TGTGCTAGTGGTTTGGCCGGGACAGGACCCATATATTTT
once TRBJ2-5 . TRBV12-3/TRBV12-4 CASTNEETQYF TGTGCCAGCACTAATGAAGAGACCCAGTACTTC
. TRBJ1-5 . TRBV19 CASGASGQPQHF TGTGCCAGTGGGGCATCTGGTCAGCCCCAGCATTTT
. TRBJ1-3 . TRBV28 CASSLWAGTQTGNTIYF TGTGCCAGCAGTTTATGGGCCGGGACACAAACGGGAAACACCATATATTTT
once TRBJ2-1 TRBD2 TRBV19 CASSTSGGSYNEQFF TGTGCCAGTTCTACTAGCGGGGGCTCCTACAATGAGCAGTTCTTC
. TRBJ2-7 . TRBV29-1 CSVMPHKAYEQYF TGCAGCGTTATGCCACACAAAGCCTACGAGCAGTACTTC
. TRBJ1-2 TRBD1 TRBV12-3/TRBV12-4 CASSQGQGLSYTF TGTGCCAGCAGCCAGGGACAGGGTTTGAGCTACACCTTC
. TRBJ1-5 TRBD1 TRBV19 CASAPDREWVQPQHF TGTGCCAGTGCCCCGGACAGGGAATGGGTTCAGCCCCAGCATTTT
. TRBJ1-3 TRBD1 TRBV7-9 CASSLWVDRDGNTIYF TGTGCCAGCAGCTTATGGGTAGACAGGGATGGAAACACCATATATTTT
. TRBJ1-1 . TRBV24-1 CATSDGGGFGGTEAFF TGTGCCACCAGTGATGGCGGGGGATTTGGGGGCACTGAAGCTTTCTTT
. TRBJ1-6 TRBD1 TRBV6-5 CATGQGNSPLHF TGTGCCACCGGACAGGGGAATTCACCCCTCCACTTT
. TRBJ1-2 TRBD1 TRBV6-6 CASSYSGQGSAVGYTF TGTGCCAGCAGTTACTCGGGACAGGGGTCGGCGGTTGGCTACACCTTC
. TRBJ2-7 . TRBV5-1 CASSLTGLNEQYF TGCGCCAGCAGCCTCACAGGGCTTAACGAGCAGTACTTC
. TRBJ2-1 TRBD2 TRBV12-5 CASGWDLAGEEVGNEQFF TGTGCTAGTGGTTGGGACCTAGCGGGAGAAGAGGTAGGGAATGAGCAGTTCTTC
. TRBJ2-1 . TRBV27 CASSTSRDPYYNEQFF TGTGCCAGCAGTACCTCGCGGGACCCCTACTACAATGAGCAGTTCTTC
. TRBJ2-7 . TRBV25-1 CASSEYKGQFLGDEQYF TGTGCCAGCAGTGAATACAAAGGACAGTTCCTTGGGGACGAGCAGTACTTC
. TRBJ2-2 . TRBV20-1 CSASTAGPSGELFF TGCAGTGCTAGTACGGCGGGGCCCTCCGGGGAGCTGTTTTTT
. TRBJ1-3 TRBD1 TRBV6-5 CASRQTGGINTIYF TGTGCCAGCAGGCAGACAGGGGGTATTAACACCATATATTTT
. TRBJ2-3 . TRBV6-1 CASSEGPRRTQYF TGTGCCAGCAGTGAAGGCCCGAGGCGTACGCAGTATTTT
. TRBJ2-1 TRBD2 TRBV12-3/TRBV12-4 CASGSGIWNEQFF TGTGCCAGCGGGAGCGGGATATGGAATGAGCAGTTCTTC
. TRBJ1-5 . TRBV27 CASSYMNGAQHF TGTGCCAGCAGTTATATGAACGGTGCTCAGCATTTT
. TRBJ2-2 . TRBV7-9 CASSFGGFRTGELFF TGTGCCAGCAGCTTTGGAGGATTTCGTACCGGGGAGCTGTTTTTT
. TRBJ2-3 . TRBV28 CASRSERFPADTQYF TGTGCCAGCAGATCTGAGCGTTTTCCCGCAGATACGCAGTATTTT
. TRBJ1-4 . TRBV7-2 CASSLGGTPLNGEKLFF TGTGCCAGCAGCTTAGGCGGGACCCCACTCAACGGTGAAAAACTGTTTTTT
. TRBJ1-5 TRBD1 TRBV18 CASSRTGDAQPQHF TGTGCCAGCTCCCGAACAGGGGATGCTCAGCCCCAGCATTTT
. TRBJ2-1 . TRBV11-3 CASSHRSNNEQFF TGTGCCAGCAGCCACCGCTCTAACAATGAGCAGTTCTTC
. TRBJ1-5 TRBD1 TRBV27 CASSPGQDGNQPQHF TGTGCCAGCAGCCCGGGACAGGACGGCAATCAGCCCCAGCATTTT
. TRBJ1-2 . TRBV12-5 CASGLGIISQLKGYTF TGTGCTAGTGGTTTGGGAATAATCTCCCAGTTGAAGGGCTACACCTTC
once TRBJ2-5 . TRBV20-1 CSATDQETQYF TGCAGTGCAACAGACCAAGAGACCCAGTACTTC